The entry below gives a single T cell receptor (beta chain) sequence along with its context. This sample stems from a study of T cells expressing NK-cell markers. TCRdb re-called the 5' RACE reads, yielding one record per CDR3 amino acid sequence without DNA. The sample has roughly 160,000 distinct CDR3 sequences. CDR1 and CDR2 (germline): SGHRS, YFSETQ. The CDR3 has 14 amino acids. V usage is TRBV5-1 and J usage is TRBJ1-2; TCRdb designates TRBD1, a call that cannot be tested without DNA. The material sequenced was blood T cells: a sorted CD56 or NKG2C T cell subset, CD4+ or CD8+ T cells, or bulk PBMC T cells (not recorded which). The source of this sequence is a man aged 18-70 years in good health. The CDR3 is CASSLEQGRYGYTF.